This record concerns one T cell receptor (beta chain) sequence. These data belong to a study of technical replicates of blood from several donors. Repertoires were generated with immunoSEQ multiplex PCR, while TCRdb's copy carries only in-frame clones and drops some. The sample shows about 56,000 clones, about 95% of them seen only once. Trimming shortened V by 2 bases and J by 3 bases, and 13 bases separated the two germline ends. CDR1 is SGHTA, CDR2 FQGNSA, per germline. This CDR3 has 15 residues. The V call is TRBV7-2, the J call TRBJ1-1; TRBD1 might be the D (5 bases). The sequenced material came from PBMCs. The sequence was collected from a human donor in good health. Some clones in this sample may be carry-over from other donors' samples. For the CDR3, the DNA is TGTGCCAGCAGCTTAAGGGGAAATGGTTACACTGAAGCTTTCTTT. This translates into CASSLRGNGYTEAFF.